Below, 6 T cell receptor beta chains from the same sample are listed, as sequenced in a study of blood T cell repertoires in COVID-19. Assay: immunoSEQ multiplex PCR; the TCRdb copy retains only in-frame clones and omits some. The sample lists about 170,000 clones; about four fifths were seen once. Sequencing was done on a sample of peripheral blood. Every receptor here comes from a woman aged 80 or older with acute or convalescent COVID-19.

The rearrangement uses TRBV2 and TRBJ2-2; weak D call: TRBD2 (5 bases). V lost 7 bases and J 2 bases, leaving 11 bases between the germline ends. Per the germline V gene, CDR1 is SNHLY and CDR2 is FYNNEI. The CDR3 is 14 amino acids. Written as DNA, the CDR3 is TGTGCCAGCATTTCCGGGGTAAACACCGGGGAGCTGTTTTTT. Amino acid sequence: CASISGVNTGELFF.

The chain links TRBV12-2 to TRBJ2-3; TRBD1 is the table's D call, not checked against the DNA. TRBV12-2 counts as a pseudogene. The CDR3 is 15 amino acids. The CDR3 reads CASRVRDKRTDTQYF. The CDR3 DNA reads as TGTGCAAGTCGCGTCCGGGACAAACGCACAGATACGCAGTATTTT.

This clone was counted only a few times. The CDR3 DNA is TGTGCCAGCAGCCCCCACCAGGGGGCCGGCACTGAAGCTTTCTTT. It yields the protein CASSPHQGAGTEAFF. V usage is TRBV7-2 and J usage is TRBJ1-1; 8 nucleotides agree with TRBD1. Germline V gives CDR1 SGHTA, CDR2 FQGNSA. The CDR3 totals 15 residues. Trimming removed 5 bases from V and 4 bases from J; junction bases left unmatched: 9.

This chain uses TRBV12-5 with TRBJ2-7; 7 nucleotides agree with TRBD1. Per the germline V gene, CDR1 is LGHNT and CDR2 is FRNRAP. This CDR3 spans 13 amino acids. The ends lost 4 bases at V and 5 bases at J; junction bases unmatched: 5. CDR3 DNA sequence: TGTGCTAGTGGTTCCCGGGACAGCCACGAGCAGTACTTC. It encodes CASGSRDSHEQYF.

The chain recombines TRBV19 with TRBJ1-2; 7 bases map to TRBD1. The V and J ends lost 3 bases and 1 base, in that order; junction bases with no gene match: 8. The CDR3 covers 16 residues. The germline V gene encodes CDR1 LNHDA and CDR2 SQIVND (reference sequence). The CDR3 here is CASSMSTGANNYGYTF. CDR3 coding DNA: TGTGCCAGTAGTATGAGTACAGGGGCGAATAACTATGGCTACACCTTC.

A single count supports this clone. The V call is TRBV7-2, the J call TRBJ2-3; no firm D call. With 1 base removed from V and 1 base from J, the gap between germline ends came to 9 bases. CDR1 and CDR2 from the germline V gene are SGHTA and FQGNSA. This CDR3 is 15 amino acids long. CDR3 nucleotide sequence: TGTGCCAGCAGCTTAGTGGCGGTGCGCACAGATACGCAGTATTTT. It encodes CASSLVAVRTDTQYF. Drawing the rest from reference TRBV7-2 and TRBJ2-3, the complete variable domain is GAGVSQSPSNKVTEKGKDVELRCDPISGHTALYWYRQSLGQGLEFLIYFQGNSAPDKSGLPSDRFSAERTGGSVSTLTIQRTQQEDSAVYLCASSLVAVRTDTQYFGPGTRLTVL.